Below are 8 T cell receptor beta chains sequenced from a single sample in a study of control samples from healthy donors and cancer patients. TCRdb's copy holds only in-frame clones and misses some; the assay was immunoSEQ multiplex PCR. The sample has about 140,000 clones, approximately 91% seen once; the top ten hold roughly 8.4%. The sample taken for sequencing was blood. The receptors originated from a woman in her twenties or thirties in good health.

The CDR3 sequence is CASSPSGRGSYNEQFF. The CDR3 nucleotides are TGTGCCAGCAGCCCTAGCGGGAGAGGGTCCTACAATGAGCAGTTCTTC. The V gene is TRBV5-4, the J gene TRBJ2-1; 10 bases are a match to TRBD2. This CDR3 comprises 16 residues. V lost 4 bases and J lost 1; bases outside the gene matches: 5. Germline assignment: CDR1 SGHNT and CDR2 YYREEE (reference sequence). Full variable domain (remainder filled in from reference TRBV5-4 and TRBJ2-1): ETGVTQSPTHLIKTRGQQVTLRCSSQSGHNTVSWYQQALGQGPQFIFQYYREEENGRGNFPPRFSGLQFPNYSSELNVNALELDDSALYLCASSPSGRGSYNEQFFGPGTRLTVL.

The rearrangement joins TRBV30 to TRBJ2-7; D ambiguous. Per the germline V gene, CDR1 is GTSNPN and CDR2 is SVGIG (reference sequence). The CDR3 has 12 residues. Trimming stripped 2 bases from V and 2 bases from J, with 7 bases between. As DNA, the CDR3 is TGTGCCTGGAGTACGGTTACCTACGAGCAGTACTTC. Protein: CAWSTVTYEQYF.

To note about this clone: Sequence at one end of the junction differs from germline and may be a read error. V gene TRBV6-1 combines with J gene TRBJ2-7, with 12 bases identical to TRBD1. Germline values: CDR1 MNHNS, CDR2 SASEGT. This CDR3 spans 15 amino acids. The CDR3 coding sequence is TGTGCCAGCAGCGAAGGGACAGGGGGCATCTACGAGCAGTACTTC. Its protein is CASSEGTGGIYEQYF.

The rearrangement links TRBV18 to TRBJ2-2; D unclear. Between the trimmed V and J ends, which lost 2 bases and 1 base, there was a span of 8 bases. This CDR3 contains 15 residues. The V gene's germline CDR1 is KGHSH and CDR2 LQKENI. CDR3 in amino acids: CASSPKAQNTGELFF. CDR3 sequence (DNA): TGTGCCAGCTCACCAAAGGCACAGAACACCGGGGAGCTGTTTTTT. Together with reference TRBV18 and TRBJ2-2, the CDR3 gives the full variable domain: NAGVMQNPRHLVRRRGQEARLRCSPMKGHSHVYWYRQLPEEGLKFMVYLQKENIIDESGMPKERFSAEFPKEGPSILRIQQVVRGDSAAYFCASSPKAQNTGELFFGEGSRLTVL.

The genes are TRBV28 and TRBJ1-5, with D maybe TRBD1 (6 bases). This CDR3 contains 17 residues. CDR1 is MDHEN, CDR2 SYDVKM, per germline. V was cut by 8 bases and J by 2 bases, with 22 bases left in between. Written as DNA, the CDR3 is TGTGCCAGCTCTCCAGCGGGGGCGCAGATTGGCAATCAGCCCCAGCATTTT. It translates to CASSPAGAQIGNQPQHF.

The rearrangement joins TRBV5-1 to TRBJ1-6; D possibly corresponds to TRBD1 (5 bases). V lost 0 bases and J lost 10, with 14 bases in between. The CDR3 runs to 15 residues. The germline gives CDR1 SGHRS, CDR2 YFSETQ. The CDR3 reads CASSLESRDGSPLHF. The CDR3 DNA is TGCGCCAGCAGCTTGGAATCCAGGGATGGATCACCCCTCCACTTT.

This chain uses TRBV9 with TRBJ2-7, with a possible D match to TRBD1 (5 bases). CDR1 SGDLS and CDR2 YYNGEE come from the germline V gene. The V gene lost 0 bases and the J gene lost 6 bases, with 16 bases spanning the gap. The CDR3 runs to 15 residues. In DNA form, the CDR3 reads TGTGCCAGCAGCGTAGGGAGACAGTTCCCCGGCGAGCAGTACTTC. Translation: CASSVGRQFPGEQYF.

The V and J genes are TRBV12-3 or TRBV12-4 and TRBJ2-7, with 7 bases fitting TRBD2. The CDR3 extends over 13 amino acids. Trimming at V came to 1 base and at J to 9 bases, leaving 6 bases not matched to a gene. This CDR3 is CASSLGKGRGQYF. CDR3 coding DNA: TGTGCCAGCAGTTTAGGAAAGGGGAGGGGGCAGTACTTC.